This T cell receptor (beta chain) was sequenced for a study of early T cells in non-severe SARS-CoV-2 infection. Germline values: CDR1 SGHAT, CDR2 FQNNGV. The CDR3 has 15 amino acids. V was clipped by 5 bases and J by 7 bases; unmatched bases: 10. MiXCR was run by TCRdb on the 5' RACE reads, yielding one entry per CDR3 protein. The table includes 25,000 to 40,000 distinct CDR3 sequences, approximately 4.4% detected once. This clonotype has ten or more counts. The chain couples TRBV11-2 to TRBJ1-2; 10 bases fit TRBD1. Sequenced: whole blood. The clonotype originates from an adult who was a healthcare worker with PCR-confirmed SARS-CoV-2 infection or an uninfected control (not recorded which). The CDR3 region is CASSPRDRGMGGYTF. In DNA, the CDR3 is TGTGCCAGCAGCCCTAGGGACAGGGGAATGGGTGGCTACACCTTC.